A selection of T cell receptor beta chains follows, all from one sample in a study of CD4 T cells in relation to SARS-CoV-2 and coronaviruses. These receptors' antigens are unknown. Using immunoSEQ multiplex PCR, the repertoire was profiled, and TCRdb retains in-frame clones only, with some absent. The profile shows roughly 20,000 clones, roughly 80% of them singletons. Sequencing used CD4+ T cells from PBMCs, cultured in vitro. The origin of the receptors is a human donor in good health. The CDR3 runs from the conserved cysteine through the conserved F or W. D genes are given only for firm matches. The size entry is marked missing in some rows and otherwise reads once, few, many or a size class.

CDR3 length	D gene	clone size	J gene	V gene	CDR3 DNA	CDR3 protein
14	.	.	TRBJ2-5	TRBV5-6	TGTGCCAGCAGTCGGCTAGGGAGGTTCGAGACCCAGTACTTC	CASSRLGRFETQYF
17	.	.	TRBJ2-3	TRBV6-2/TRBV6-3	TGTGCCAGCAGTTACTCGAGTAGGAGTCCTCATACAGATACGCAGTATTTT	CASSYSSRSPHTDTQYF
15	TRBD2	.	TRBJ2-1	TRBV6-5	TGTGCCAGCAGTCGGACTAGCGGGTTCGCCACTGAGCAGTTCTTC	CASSRTSGFATEQFF
19	TRBD2	.	TRBJ2-7	TRBV6-1	TGTGCCAGCAGTGATAAAGGACAAGCGGGGGGCGTGGGGCGTTACGAGCAGTACTTC	CASSDKGQAGGVGRYEQYF
15	TRBD2	once	TRBJ2-3	TRBV7-2	TGTGCCAGCAGCCCCTATACTAGCGGGCAAGATACGCAGTATTTT	CASSPYTSGQDTQYF
19	TRBD2	.	TRBJ2-6	TRBV4-1	TGCGCCAGCAGCCAAGAGGGGACTAGCGGGGGAACTGGGGCCAACGTCCTGACTTTC	CASSQEGTSGGTGANVLTF
13	.	.	TRBJ1-2	TRBV12-5	TGTGCTAGTGGTTTGGATCAGGAGAGGGGCTACACCTTC	CASGLDQERGYTF
16	TRBD1	.	TRBJ2-2	TRBV7-2	TGTGCCATAGGGACAGGGGTTGTATGGAACACCGGGGAGCTGTTTTTT	CAIGTGVVWNTGELFF
14	TRBD2	large	TRBJ2-1	TRBV6-5	TGTGCCAGCAGGCCGGGACTAGCGGTGAATGAGCAGTTCTTC	CASRPGLAVNEQFF
12	.	medium-sized	TRBJ2-7	TRBV7-9	TGTGCCAGCAGCTCAGTTGGGGTCGAGCAGTACTTC	CASSSVGVEQYF
14	.	.	TRBJ2-7	TRBV7-9	TGTGCCAGCAGCTTACCGCCCCCCTCCTACGAGCAGTACTTC	CASSLPPPSYEQYF
14	.	.	TRBJ2-7	TRBV3-1/TRBV3-2	TGTGCCAGCAGCCCCCTGCGGGGAGCCTACGAGCAGTACTTC	CASSPLRGAYEQYF
15	.	.	TRBJ2-3	TRBV7-9	TGTGCCAGCAGCTTAGCCCGAGGCTCAGGGGCTACGCAGTATTTT	CASSLARGSGATQYF
15	TRBD1	.	TRBJ1-2	TRBV2	TGTGCCAGCAGGGCGACGGACAGGGGGCGCGGTGGCTACACCTTC	CASRATDRGRGGYTF
15	.	once	TRBJ1-4	TRBV21-1	TGTGCCAGCAGCAAAAGTAGGGGACTGAATGAAAAACTGTTTTTT	CASSKSRGLNEKLFF
13	.	once	TRBJ1-2	TRBV2	TGTGCCAGCAGTGAAGCGCCCCTGAGGGAGAAAACCTTC	CASSEAPLREKTF
16	TRBD2	.	TRBJ2-3	TRBV6-4	TGTGCCAGCACCCGCGGGGAGCGGGATAGCACAGATACGCAGTATTTT	CASTRGERDSTDTQYF
16	TRBD2	.	TRBJ2-1	TRBV3-1/TRBV3-2	TGTGCCAGCAGCCAGATTGCGGGACTAGCGTCCAATGAGCAGTTCTTC	CASSQIAGLASNEQFF
17	.	.	TRBJ1-2	TRBV7-2	TGTGCCAGCATCACTGACCCCGGGGCCAGGCGAAGTGGTGGCTACACCTTC	CASITDPGARRSGGYTF
19	TRBD2	.	TRBJ2-1	TRBV7-2	TGTGCCAGCAGCCTCCAACCAAACCCTGATGGGACTAGCGGGGGGGAGGAGTTCTTC	CASSLQPNPDGTSGGEEFF
16	TRBD2	.	TRBJ2-3	TRBV18	TGTGCCAGCTCCCTGGGAGGGACTAGCGGGTCGGATACGCAGTATTTT	CASSLGGTSGSDTQYF
14	TRBD1	.	TRBJ1-2	TRBV27	TGTGCCAGCAGTACAAGACAGGGGGCGGGGGGCTACACCTTC	CASSTRQGAGGYTF
17	.	.	TRBJ1-1	TRBV14	TGTGCCAGCAGCCAGTTAAAAGGTTATACTGTAGGCACTGAAGCTTTCTTT	CASSQLKGYTVGTEAFF
18	TRBD1	.	TRBJ1-1	TRBV24-1	TGTGCCACCAGTGATTTGGAGGGGGCAACGGGCTCTAACACTGAAGCTTTCTTT	CATSDLEGATGSNTEAFF
15	TRBD1	.	TRBJ1-2	TRBV7-9	TGTGCCAGCAGCCAACGACAGGGGGCTAGCTATGGCTACACCTTC	CASSQRQGASYGYTF
14	.	.	TRBJ1-2	TRBV14	TGTGCCAGCAGCCAACCGGGGGACGTTTCGGGCTACACCTTC	CASSQPGDVSGYTF
15	TRBD1	.	TRBJ2-6	TRBV2	TGTGCCAGCACCCTGTCGGGGACAGGTCCTTCCGTCCTGACTTTC	CASTLSGTGPSVLTF
14	.	.	TRBJ2-3	TRBV12-2	TGTGCAAGTCGCTTTGTTAGGGGAGCAGATACGCAGTATTTT	CASRFVRGADTQYF
14	.	.	TRBJ1-6	TRBV19	TGTGCCAGTAGTAGGGAGGGAGATGATTCACCCCTCCACTTT	CASSREGDDSPLHF
11	.	few	TRBJ2-7	TRBV3-1/TRBV3-2	TGTGCCAGCAGCCAATTGGACGTCCTGGACTTC	CASSQLDVLDF
14	TRBD1	.	TRBJ2-7	TRBV10-3	TGTGCCATCAGTTTCGGGACAGGGGACTACGAGCAGTACTTC	CAISFGTGDYEQYF
15	.	.	TRBJ2-1	TRBV19	TGTGCCAGTAGTAGAGCCGGGGGCTCCTACAATGAGCAGTTCTTC	CASSRAGGSYNEQFF
15	.	.	TRBJ1-2	TRBV9	TGTGCCAGCAGCGTCCGAGGGGGGGCTAACTATGGCTACACCTTC	CASSVRGGANYGYTF
13	.	few	TRBJ1-2	TRBV6-5	TGTGCCAGCAGTTACCGGGCGGGTTATGGCTACACCTTC	CASSYRAGYGYTF
13	.	.	TRBJ2-5	TRBV7-2	TGTGCCAGCAGCTCGGGGCTCGGCGGGACCCAGTACTTC	CASSSGLGGTQYF
12	.	.	TRBJ2-3	TRBV12-3/TRBV12-4	TGTGCCAGCACCCGGGGCACAGATACGCAGTATTTT	CASTRGTDTQYF
14	TRBD2	once	TRBJ2-1	TRBV3-1/TRBV3-2	TGTGCCAGCAGCCAGACTAGCGGACACAATGAGCAGTTCTTC	CASSQTSGHNEQFF
15	TRBD1	.	TRBJ2-3	TRBV4-1	TGCGCCAGCAGGTCCGGGACAGGGAAGGGAGATACGCAGTATTTT	CASRSGTGKGDTQYF
15	.	.	TRBJ1-4	TRBV4-3	TGCGCCAGCAGCCAAGCGGATGCAACTAATGAAAAACTGTTTTTT	CASSQADATNEKLFF
13	TRBD1	.	TRBJ1-5	TRBV2	TGTGCCAGCTGCGGACAGGGTGATCAGCCCCAGCATTTT	CASCGQGDQPQHF
14	.	.	TRBJ1-3	TRBV5-1	TGCGCCAGCAGCTCCCAGGTCTCTGGAAACACCATATATTTT	CASSSQVSGNTIYF
16	TRBD2	.	TRBJ2-2	TRBV3-1/TRBV3-2	TGTGCCAGCAGCCCAACTAGCGGGAGGGGGGCCGGGGAGCTGTTTTTT	CASSPTSGRGAGELFF
11	.	.	TRBJ2-7	TRBV5-1	TGCGCCAGCAACCAAACAGGGTGGCAGTACTTC	CASNQTGWQYF
14	TRBD1	.	TRBJ2-7	TRBV19	TGTGCCAGTTCACCGGGACAGGGGGCTAACGAGCAGTACTTC	CASSPGQGANEQYF
14	.	once	TRBJ2-7	TRBV7-2	TGTGCCAGCAGCTTAGGAGTGTACCTCTCCGAGCAGTACTTC	CASSLGVYLSEQYF
15	.	.	TRBJ2-5	TRBV13	TGTGCCAGCAGCGCCCTACTAGACTTGAAAGAGACCCAGTACTTC	CASSALLDLKETQYF
13	.	.	TRBJ1-6	TRBV19	TGTGCCAGTAGTTGGGACAAGAGGTCACCCCTCCACTTT	CASSWDKRSPLHF
16	.	few	TRBJ1-3	TRBV25-1	TGTGCCAGCAGTGATGGGGGCGTAAGCTCTGGAAACACCATATATTTT	CASSDGGVSSGNTIYF
17	TRBD2	.	TRBJ2-7	TRBV7-2	TGTGCCAGCAGCTTAGATTTAGTAAGCGGGGGGACCTACGAGCAGTACTTC	CASSLDLVSGGTYEQYF
13	.	.	TRBJ2-7	TRBV7-3	TGTGCCAGCAGCTTAGAGAGTTCAGGCGAGCAGTACTTC	CASSLESSGEQYF
14	.	.	TRBJ2-5	TRBV2	TGTGCCAGCAGTGTTCGGACAGCGCAAGAGACCCAGTACTTC	CASSVRTAQETQYF
15	TRBD2	.	TRBJ2-1	TRBV7-8	TGTGCCAGCAGTTTGGGGACTAGCCGTTGGTATGAGCAGTTCTTC	CASSLGTSRWYEQFF